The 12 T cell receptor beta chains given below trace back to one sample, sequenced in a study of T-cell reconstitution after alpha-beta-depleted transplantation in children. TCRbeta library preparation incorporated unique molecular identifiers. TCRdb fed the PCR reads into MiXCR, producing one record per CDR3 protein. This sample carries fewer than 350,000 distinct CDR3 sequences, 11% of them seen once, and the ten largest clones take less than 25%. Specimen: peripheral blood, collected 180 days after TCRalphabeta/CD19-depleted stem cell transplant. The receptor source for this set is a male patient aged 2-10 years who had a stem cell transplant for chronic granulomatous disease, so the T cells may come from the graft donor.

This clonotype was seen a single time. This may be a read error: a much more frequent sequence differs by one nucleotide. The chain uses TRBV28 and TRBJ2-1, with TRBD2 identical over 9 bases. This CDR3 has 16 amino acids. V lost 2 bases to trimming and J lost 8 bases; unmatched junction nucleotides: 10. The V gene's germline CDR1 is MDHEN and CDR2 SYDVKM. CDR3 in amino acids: CASSLSRASGTHEQFF. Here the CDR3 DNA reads TGTGCCAGCAGTTTAAGTAGGGCTAGCGGGACGCATGAGCAGTTCTTC.

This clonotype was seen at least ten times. CDR3: CASRPGGRVADTQYF. The CDR3 region has the DNA TGTGCCAGCAGGCCTGGAGGGAGAGTCGCAGATACGCAGTATTTT. The chain employs TRBV5-6 and TRBJ2-3; D perhaps matches TRBD2 (6 bases). Trimming removed 5 bases at V and 4 bases at J, with 17 bases between. This CDR3 is built from 15 residues. CDR1 and CDR2 (germline): SGHDT, YYEEEE.

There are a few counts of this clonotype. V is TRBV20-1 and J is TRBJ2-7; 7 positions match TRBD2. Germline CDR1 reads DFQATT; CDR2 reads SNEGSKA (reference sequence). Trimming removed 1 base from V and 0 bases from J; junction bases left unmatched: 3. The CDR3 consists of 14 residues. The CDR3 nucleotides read TGCAGTGCTAGAGGGCTAGCGGTCTCCTACGAGCAGTACTTC. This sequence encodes CSARGLAVSYEQYF.

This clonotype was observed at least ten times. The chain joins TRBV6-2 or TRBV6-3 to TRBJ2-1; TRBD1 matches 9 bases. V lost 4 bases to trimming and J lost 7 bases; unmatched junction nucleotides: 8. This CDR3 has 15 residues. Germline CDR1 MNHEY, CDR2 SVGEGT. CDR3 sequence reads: CASSLQGAGMNEQFF. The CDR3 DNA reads TGTGCCAGCAGTTTACAGGGGGCGGGAATGAATGAGCAGTTCTTC.

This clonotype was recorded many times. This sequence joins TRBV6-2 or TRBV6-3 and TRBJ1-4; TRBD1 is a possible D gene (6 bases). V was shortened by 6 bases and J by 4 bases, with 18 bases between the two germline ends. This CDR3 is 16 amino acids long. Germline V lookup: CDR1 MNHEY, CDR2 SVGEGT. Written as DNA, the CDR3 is TGTGCCAGCAGCCGCCGACAGGCACCCGATAATGAAAAACTGTTTTTT. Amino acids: CASSRRQAPDNEKLFF.

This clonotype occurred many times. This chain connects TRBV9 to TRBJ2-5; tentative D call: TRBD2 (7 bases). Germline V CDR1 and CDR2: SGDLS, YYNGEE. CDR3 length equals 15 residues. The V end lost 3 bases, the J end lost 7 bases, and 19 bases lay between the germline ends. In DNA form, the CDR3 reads TGTGCCAGCAGCGCTCCAGGGGCGGGAGCAGGGACCCAGTACTTC. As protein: CASSAPGAGAGTQYF.

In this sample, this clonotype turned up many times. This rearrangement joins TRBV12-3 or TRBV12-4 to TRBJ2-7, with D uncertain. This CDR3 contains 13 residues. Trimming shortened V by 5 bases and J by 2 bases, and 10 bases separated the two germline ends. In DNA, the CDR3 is TGTGCCAGCAGTCCCCCAGTGACCTACGAGCAGTACTTC. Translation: CASSPPVTYEQYF.

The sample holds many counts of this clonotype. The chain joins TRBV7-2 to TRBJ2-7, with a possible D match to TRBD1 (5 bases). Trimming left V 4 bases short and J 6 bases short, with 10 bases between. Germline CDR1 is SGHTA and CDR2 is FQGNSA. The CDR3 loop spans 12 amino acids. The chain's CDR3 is CASSYSRGEQYF. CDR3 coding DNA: TGTGCCAGCAGCTACAGTAGGGGCGAGCAGTACTTC.

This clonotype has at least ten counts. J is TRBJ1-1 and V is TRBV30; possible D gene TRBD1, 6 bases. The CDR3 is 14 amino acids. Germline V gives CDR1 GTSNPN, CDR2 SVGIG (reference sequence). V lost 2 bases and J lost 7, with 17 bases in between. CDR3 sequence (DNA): TGTGCCTGGAGTATCGAGGACAGAGGGTTTGAAGCTTTCTTT. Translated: CAWSIEDRGFEAFF.

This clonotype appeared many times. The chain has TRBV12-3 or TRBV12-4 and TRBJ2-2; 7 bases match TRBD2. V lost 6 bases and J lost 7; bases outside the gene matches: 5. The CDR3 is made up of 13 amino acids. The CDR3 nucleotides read TGTGCCAGCAGGTGGACTAGTGTCGGGGAGCTGTTTTTT. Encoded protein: CASRWTSVGELFF.

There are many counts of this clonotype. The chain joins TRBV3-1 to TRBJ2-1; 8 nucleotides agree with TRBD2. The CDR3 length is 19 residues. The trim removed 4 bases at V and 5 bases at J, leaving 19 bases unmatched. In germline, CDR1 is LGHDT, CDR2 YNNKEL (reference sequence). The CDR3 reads CASSPRSLLAGLDDNEQFF. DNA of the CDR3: TGTGCCAGCAGCCCCCGCAGTTTGTTAGCGGGGCTCGACGACAATGAGCAGTTCTTC.

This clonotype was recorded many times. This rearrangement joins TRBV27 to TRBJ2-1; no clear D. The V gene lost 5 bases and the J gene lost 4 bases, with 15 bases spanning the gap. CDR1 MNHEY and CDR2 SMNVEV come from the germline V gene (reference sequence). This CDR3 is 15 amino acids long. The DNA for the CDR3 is TGTGCCAGCAGTCAACAAGGATTCTTATACAATGAGCAGTTCTTC. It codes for CASSQQGFLYNEQFF.